Listed below are T cell receptor delta chains from one sample, sequenced in a study of gamma-delta chains in newborns, infants, children. With CATT, TCRdb re-called clones from the reads. The sample consists of roughly 7,400 delta-chain clones, 11% of them appearing once. Sequenced input: blood. The source of these receptors is a child who was a newborn, infant or young child, either healthy, febrile or measles-vaccinated (not recorded which). CDR3s leave out the opening cysteine and the closing phenylalanine or tryptophan. D genes are given only for firm matches.

>TRDV2|TRDJ1|TRDD3
ACDTVPALGIGSQRDKLI
>TRDV2|TRDJ1|NA
ACQDLLISDKLI
>TRDV2|TRDJ3|TRDD3
ACDTGGLSLGGSWDTRQMF
>TRDV2|TRDJ1|TRDD3
ACDTVPLLGDTPYTDKLI
>TRDV2|TRDJ3|TRDD3
ACDPILGDTRGWDTRQMF
>TRDV2|TRDJ2|TRDD3
ACDTWGITAQLF
>TRDV2|TRDJ1|TRDD3
ACDRLGDSYTDKLI
>TRDV2|TRDJ1|NA
ACDILGGINTDKLI
>TRDV2|TRDJ1|TRDD3
ACEALGGGYAYTDKLI
>TRDV2|TRDJ1|TRDD3
ACDTFFGLGDNHTDKLI
>TRDV2|TRDJ1|NA
ACDPLDMEGGTDKLI
>TRDV2|TRDJ1|TRDD3
ACDGLLGDTTTDKLI
>TRDV2|TRDJ1|TRDD3
ACDTVPLGLGDTATDKLI
>TRDV2|TRDJ3|TRDD3
ACDTTGGHWDTRQMF
>TRDV2|TRDJ2|NA
ACDALYPALTAQLF
>TRDV2|TRDJ3|TRDD3
ACVGLGDPSWDTRQMF
>TRDV2|TRDJ2|TRDD3
ACDRVGDTMTAQLF
>TRDV2|TRDJ1|TRDD3
ACDTVTGGSPPMRTDKLI
>TRDV2|TRDJ1|NA
ACDLIGRGKYTDKLI
>TRDV2|TRDJ1|TRDD3
ACDGIKLGDTPNTDKLI
>TRDV2|TRDJ1|NA
ACDTVRNRLRETDKLI
>TRDV2|TRDJ1|TRDD3
ACDTVGDWGIRVNDKLI
>TRDV2|TRDJ1|TRDD3
ACDEVLGDTFI
>TRDV2|TRDJ1|TRDD3
ACATVGDRRYTDKLI
>TRDV2|TRDJ3|TRDD3
ACDTLLGASSWDTRQMF
>TRDV2|TRDJ3|TRDD3
ACDILGGASWDTRQMF
>TRDV1|TRDJ1|NA
ALGEERWGPDTDKLI
>TRDV2|TRDJ1|NA
ACDPLESYTDKLI
>TRDV2|TRDJ1|TRDD3
ACDTLPTGGYSANKLI
>TRDV2|TRDJ1|TRDD3
ACDFVSPDGGYGKLI
>TRDV2|TRDJ1|TRDD3
ACDMVAGGYRGMYTDKLI
>TRDV2|TRDJ1|TRDD3
ACDTLTGGSLYTDKLI
>TRDV2|TRDJ2|NA
ACDTWGLTAQLF
>TRDV2|TRDJ1|TRDD3
ACDALGDTGDKLI
>TRDV2|TRDJ1|TRDD3
ACDTVGGGLPTDKLI
>TRDV2|TRDJ1|TRDD3
ACDTVSGGRPTKDKLI
>TRDV2|TRDJ3|TRDD3
ACDSVLGDSPPWDTRQMF
>TRDV2|TRDJ1|TRDD3
ACDTVALGGFTDKLI
>TRDV2|TRDJ1|TRDD3
ACDTVGWGIPDKLI
>TRDV2|TRDJ1|TRDD3
ACDTLGASTDKLI
>TRDV2|TRDJ1|TRDD3
ACDTVRFRLGDTRYTDKLI
>TRDV2|TRDJ3|NA
ACDTVGGSSWDTRQMF
>TRDV2|TRDJ1|TRDD3
ACDSLGDTLYTDKLI
>TRDV2|TRDJ1|NA
ACDTLMGEDTDKLI
>TRDV2|TRDJ3|TRDD3
ACDTVGDRTWDTRQMF
>TRDV2|TRDJ1|TRDD2
ACDPVGNSYGSAGKLI
>TRDV2|TRDJ1|TRDD3
ACDYAGGIETDKLI
>TRDV2|TRDJ1|TRDD3
ACDTVLGLGDRYTDKLI
>TRDV2|TRDJ3|TRDD3
ACDHTGGYGSSWDTRQMF
>TRDV2|TRDJ1|TRDD3
ACDPVLGDIRTDKLI
>TRDV2|TRDJ1|TRDD3
ACDTVGDTLRYTDKLI
>TRDV2|TRDJ1|TRDD3
ACDGLGDTTDKLI
>TRDV2|TRDJ1|TRDD3
ACDILGDTDADKLI
>TRDV2|TRDJ3|TRDD3
ACDPTGGSRSWDTRQMF
>TRDV2|TRDJ1|TRDD3
ACDPLLGDTDKLI